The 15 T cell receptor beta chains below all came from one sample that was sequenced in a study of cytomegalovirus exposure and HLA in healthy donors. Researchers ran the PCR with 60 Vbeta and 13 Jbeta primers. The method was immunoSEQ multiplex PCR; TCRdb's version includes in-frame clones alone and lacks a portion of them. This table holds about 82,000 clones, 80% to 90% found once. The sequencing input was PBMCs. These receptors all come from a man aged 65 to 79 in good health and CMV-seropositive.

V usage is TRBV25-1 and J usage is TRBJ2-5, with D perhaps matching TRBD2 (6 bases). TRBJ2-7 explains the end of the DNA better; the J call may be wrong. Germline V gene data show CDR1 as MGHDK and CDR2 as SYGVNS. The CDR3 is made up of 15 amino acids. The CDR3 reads CASSDPGAGTYEQYF. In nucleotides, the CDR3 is TGTGCCAGCAGTGACCCGGGCGCGGGAACCTACGAGCAGTACTTC.

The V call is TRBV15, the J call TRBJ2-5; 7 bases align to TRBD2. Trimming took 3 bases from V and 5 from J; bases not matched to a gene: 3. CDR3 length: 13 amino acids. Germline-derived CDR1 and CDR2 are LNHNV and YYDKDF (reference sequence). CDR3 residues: CATSSGGMETQYF. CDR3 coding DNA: TGTGCCACCAGCAGCGGGGGGATGGAGACCCAGTACTTC.

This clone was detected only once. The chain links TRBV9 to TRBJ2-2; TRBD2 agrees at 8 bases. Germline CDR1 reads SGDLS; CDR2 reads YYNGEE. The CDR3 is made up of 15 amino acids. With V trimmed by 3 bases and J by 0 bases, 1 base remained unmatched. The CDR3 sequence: CASSGLATNTGELFF. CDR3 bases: TGTGCCAGCAGCGGACTAGCGACGAACACCGGGGAGCTGTTTTTT.

The DNA for the CDR3 is TGCAGCGTTGGGCGGGACACAGATACGCAGTATTTT. Its translation is CSVGRDTDTQYF. The J gene is TRBJ2-3, the V gene TRBV29-1, with D tentatively TRBD2 (6 bases). Trimming shortened V by 4 bases and J by 2 bases, and 7 bases separated the two germline ends. The length of the CDR3 is 12 residues. CDR1 SQVTM and CDR2 ANQGSEA come from the germline V gene.

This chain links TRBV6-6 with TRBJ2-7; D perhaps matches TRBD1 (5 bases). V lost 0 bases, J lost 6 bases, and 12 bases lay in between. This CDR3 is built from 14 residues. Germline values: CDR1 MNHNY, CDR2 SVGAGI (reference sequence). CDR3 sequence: CASSYSSGYSEQYF. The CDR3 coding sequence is TGTGCCAGCAGTTACTCGTCAGGGTATAGCGAGCAGTACTTC.

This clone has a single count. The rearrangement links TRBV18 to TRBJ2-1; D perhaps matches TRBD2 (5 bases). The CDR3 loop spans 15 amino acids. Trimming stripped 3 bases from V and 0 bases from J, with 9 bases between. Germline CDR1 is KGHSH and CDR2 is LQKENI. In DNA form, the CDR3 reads TGTGCCAGCTCACCCCGGACTGGCTCCTACAATGAGCAGTTCTTC. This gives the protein CASSPRTGSYNEQFF.

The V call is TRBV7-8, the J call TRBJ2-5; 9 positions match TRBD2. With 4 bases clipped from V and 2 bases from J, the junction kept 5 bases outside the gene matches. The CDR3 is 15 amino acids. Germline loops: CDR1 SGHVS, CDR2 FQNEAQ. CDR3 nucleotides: TGTGCCAGCAGCTGGGGACTAGCACCACAAGAGACCCAGTACTTC. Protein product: CASSWGLAPQETQYF.

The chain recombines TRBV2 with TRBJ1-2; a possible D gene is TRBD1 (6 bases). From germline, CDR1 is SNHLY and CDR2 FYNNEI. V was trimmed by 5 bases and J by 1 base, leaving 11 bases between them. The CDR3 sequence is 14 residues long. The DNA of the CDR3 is TGTGCCAGCAGTTCGGACAGAAGTAACTATGGCTACACCTTC. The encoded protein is CASSSDRSNYGYTF.

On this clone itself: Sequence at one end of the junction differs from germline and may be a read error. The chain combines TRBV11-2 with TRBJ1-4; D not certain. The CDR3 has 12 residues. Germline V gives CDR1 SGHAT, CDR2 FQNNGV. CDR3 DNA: TGTGCCAGCAGCCCCGTTGGTTCAGTGTTGGTTTTT. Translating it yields CASSPVGSVLVF. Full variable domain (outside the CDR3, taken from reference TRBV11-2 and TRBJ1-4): EAGVAQSPRYKIIEKRQSVAFWCNPISGHATLYWYQQILGQGPKLLIQFQNNGVVDDSQLPKDRFSAERLKGVDSTLKIQPAKLEDSAVYLCASSPVGSVLVFGSGTQLSVL.

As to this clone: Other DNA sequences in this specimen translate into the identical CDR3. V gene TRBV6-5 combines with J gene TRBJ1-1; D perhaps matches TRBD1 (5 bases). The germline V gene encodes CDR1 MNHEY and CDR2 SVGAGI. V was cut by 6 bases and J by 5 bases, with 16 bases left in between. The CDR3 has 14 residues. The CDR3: CASSPGGVRTEAFF. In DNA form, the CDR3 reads TGTGCCAGCAGCCCTGGGGGGGTGAGAACTGAAGCTTTCTTT.

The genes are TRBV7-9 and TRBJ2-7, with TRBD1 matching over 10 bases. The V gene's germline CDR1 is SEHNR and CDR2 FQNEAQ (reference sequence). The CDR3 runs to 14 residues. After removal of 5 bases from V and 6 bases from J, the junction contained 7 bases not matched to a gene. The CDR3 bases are TGTGCCAGCAGCCTCGGGACAGGGGTTCCCGAGCAGTACTTC. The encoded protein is CASSLGTGVPEQYF.

CDR3 in amino acids: CASSFGAYGYTF. DNA for the CDR3: TGTGCCAGCAGCTTTGGGGCATATGGCTACACCTTC. V usage is TRBV11-2 and J usage is TRBJ1-2, with D perhaps matching TRBD1 (5 bases). The length of the CDR3 is 12 residues. V was pared by 3 bases and J by 5 bases, with 7 bases between. CDR1 and CDR2 from the germline V gene are SGHAT and FQNNGV. The full variable domain, with the rest looked up from reference TRBV11-2 and TRBJ1-2, is EAGVAQSPRYKIIEKRQSVAFWCNPISGHATLYWYQQILGQGPKLLIQFQNNGVVDDSQLPKDRFSAERLKGVDSTLKIQPAKLEDSAVYLCASSFGAYGYTFGSGTRLTVV.

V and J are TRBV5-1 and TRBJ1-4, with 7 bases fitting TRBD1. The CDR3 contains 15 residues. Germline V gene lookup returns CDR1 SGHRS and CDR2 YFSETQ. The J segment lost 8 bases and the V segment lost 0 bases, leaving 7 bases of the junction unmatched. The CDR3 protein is CASSLADRDGEKLFF. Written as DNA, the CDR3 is TGCGCCAGCAGCTTGGCTGACAGGGATGGCGAAAAACTGTTTTTT.

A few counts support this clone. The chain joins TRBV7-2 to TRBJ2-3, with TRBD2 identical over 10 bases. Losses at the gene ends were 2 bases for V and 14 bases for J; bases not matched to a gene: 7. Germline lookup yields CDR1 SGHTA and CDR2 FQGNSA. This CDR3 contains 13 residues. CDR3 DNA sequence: TGTGCCAGCAGCTTACAACTAGCGGGAAATTTGTATTTT. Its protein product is CASSLQLAGNLYF.

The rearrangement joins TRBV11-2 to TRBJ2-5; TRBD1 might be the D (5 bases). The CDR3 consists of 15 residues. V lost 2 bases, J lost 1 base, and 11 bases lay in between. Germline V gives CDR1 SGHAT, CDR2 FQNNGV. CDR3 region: CASSLITGRQETQYF. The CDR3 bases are TGTGCCAGCAGCTTAATAACAGGCCGCCAAGAGACCCAGTACTTC. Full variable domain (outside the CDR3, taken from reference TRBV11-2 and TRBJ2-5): EAGVAQSPRYKIIEKRQSVAFWCNPISGHATLYWYQQILGQGPKLLIQFQNNGVVDDSQLPKDRFSAERLKGVDSTLKIQPAKLEDSAVYLCASSLITGRQETQYFGPGTRLLVL.